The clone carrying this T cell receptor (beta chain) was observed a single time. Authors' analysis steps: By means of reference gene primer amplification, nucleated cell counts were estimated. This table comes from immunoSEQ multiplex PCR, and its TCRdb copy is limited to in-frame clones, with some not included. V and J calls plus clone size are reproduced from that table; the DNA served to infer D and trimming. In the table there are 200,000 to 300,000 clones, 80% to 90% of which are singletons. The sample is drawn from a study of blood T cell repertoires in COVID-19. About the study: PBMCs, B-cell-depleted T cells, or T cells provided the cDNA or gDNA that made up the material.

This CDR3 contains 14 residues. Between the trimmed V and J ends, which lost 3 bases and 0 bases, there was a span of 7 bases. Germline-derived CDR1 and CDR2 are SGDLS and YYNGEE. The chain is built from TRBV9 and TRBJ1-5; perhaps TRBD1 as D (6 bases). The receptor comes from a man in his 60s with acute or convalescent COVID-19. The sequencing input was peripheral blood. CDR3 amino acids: CASSEDSSNQPQHF. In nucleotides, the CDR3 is TGTGCCAGCAGCGAGGACAGTAGCAATCAGCCCCAGCATTTT.